What follows is one T cell receptor (beta chain) and its context. Antigen: not known. The data derive from a study of T cell responses to AZD1222 COVID-19 vaccine. Study as a whole: Both about-4-week and about-12-week second-dose recipients were combined.

Trimming took 3 bases from V and 4 from J, leaving 8 bases between them. CDR1 is SGHTA, CDR2 FQGNSA, per germline. There are 13 residues in the CDR3. Profiled with immunoSEQ multiplex PCR; TCRdb holds only in-frame clones, not every one. The sample lists approximately 65,000 clones; 80% to 85% were seen once. General study findings and limits: The study identified only six AZD1222 recipients as seropositive at baseline. Clonal diversity may have been underestimated, and the donors were mostly white British, with more females than males. Regions 160-218 and 743-854 dominated among vaccine-associated CD4 TCRs spanning spike.

The clonotype originates from an adult in good health. The J gene is TRBJ2-3, the V gene TRBV7-2; D remains unclear. Sequenced material: peripheral blood, taken on day 0 of AZD1222 vaccination. The DNA for the CDR3 is TGTGCCAGCAGCTTTATAGGCTCAGATACGCAGTATTTT. As protein: CASSFIGSDTQYF. Based on the CDR3 plus reference TRBV7-2 and TRBJ2-3, the full variable domain is GAGVSQSPSNKVTEKGKDVELRCDPISGHTALYWYRQSLGQGLEFLIYFQGNSAPDKSGLPSDRFSAERTGGSVSTLTIQRTQQEDSAVYLCASSFIGSDTQYFGPGTRLTVL.